This T cell receptor (beta chain) was recovered during a study of blood T cell repertoires in COVID-19 (dated by TCRdb to between 2020 and 2021). A note on the overall study: Samples from collaborators originated in the United States, Italy and Spain and spanned both the acute and convalescent phases of COVID-19. The samples were drawn from two sources: the first 160 participants of the ongoing ImmuneRACE study, and 950 to 1,500 subjects contributed by 6 global collaborators. The prospective study material was composed of cDNA or gDNA derived from T cells, B-cell-depleted T cells, or PBMCs. Subjects who had been exposed to COVID-19, were actively infected with it, or had recovered from it provided the deeply sampled blood TCRbeta repertoires that made up the dataset. A freely available public database, intended as a resource for researchers studying the immune response to SARS-CoV-2, is where the repertoires were released. Nearly every sample came with metadata listing a de-identified subject ID, COVID-19 status, age in years and sex. HLA class I and class II types, where available, came from metadata supplied by the sample provider rather than from assay-based typing.

The CDR3, cysteine through phenylalanine, is 15 amino acids long. Solely the CDR3 DNA is kept, with 45 bases framed from the first base. CDR1 and CDR2 were assigned from the germline V gene as SGHTA and FQGNSA. The V end loses 4 bases and the J end loses 3 bases, and a stretch of 12 bases separates them. Overall study outcomes, separate from this receptor: The quantity of clinical and demographic metadata differed by source and by participant and was supplied without curation.

Details on this clone: No cognate antigen has been identified for it. Nothing much larger sits one base from this clone, and base qualities are not available.

The immunoSEQ Assay, a bias-controlled multiplex PCR, was used to amplify TCRbeta CDR3 regions from genomic DNA. In the source study's methods: Nucleated cell counts per sample were estimated from amplification of reference gene primers within the assay. Sequence reads were collapsed and filtered to measure the absolute abundance of every unique TCRbeta CDR3 rearrangement. For each sample, productive Simpson clonality was calculated as the square root of Simpson's diversity index over productive rearrangements. TCRdb limited this immuneACCESS table to in-frame rearrangements with V and J called. A share of clones is missing; checked studies link under half to unresolved V genes, and the rest is unexplained. V, J and clone size are those of that table, while D and trimming were read from the DNA. Present in this sample are about 120,000 clones, just under 80% of which were seen just once. The ten largest clones capture around 15% of the sample.

Whole blood was collected in K2EDTA tubes by collaborating institutions according to the institutions' own protocols. For TCRbeta analysis, collaborators shipped samples in one of three forms: frozen whole blood, isolated PBMCs, or DNA extracted from either of those sample types. The specimen sequenced was peripheral blood. This sequence was found in a man aged 60 to 69 with active or convalescent COVID-19. The V and J segments used are TRBV7-2 and TRBJ1-4; perhaps TRBD1 is the D gene, with 6 bases matching. The DNA reads as follows: TGTGCCAGCAGCTCAGGGGTTCAATCTAATGAAAAACTGTTTTTT. Translated, it reads CASSSGVQSNEKLFF.